The 4 T cell receptor beta chains below were found in one sample sequenced in a study of shared clonotypes between healthy human individuals. Sequencing used immunoSEQ multiplex PCR; TCRdb keeps in-frame clones, though not all of them. This table has more than 2 million clones, 90% to 95% appearing once. The specimen was naive CD4+ T cells sorted from blood. The subset was: CD45RA+ positively selected. The receptors were sampled from a man aged 18 to 29 in good health.

The gene calls are TRBV30 and TRBJ1-1; the D is unclear. From germline, CDR1 is GTSNPN and CDR2 SVGIG (reference sequence). CDR3 length: 13 amino acids. The V end was cut by 2 bases, the J end by 6 bases, with 13 bases between. The chain's CDR3 is CAWSQDRSAEAFF. CDR3 sequence (DNA): TGTGCCTGGAGTCAGGACCGGAGCGCTGAAGCTTTCTTT.

The chain recombines TRBV29-1 with TRBJ2-3; D call uncertain. Germline CDR1 and CDR2: SQVTM and ANQGSEA. V lost 6 bases and J lost 2, with 15 bases in between. The CDR3 consists of 14 residues. The CDR3 nucleotides are TGCAGCGTCCCAGACCCGACCTACACAGATACGCAGTATTTT. Amino acid sequence: CSVPDPTYTDTQYF.

V usage is TRBV2 and J usage is TRBJ2-2; D is possibly TRBD1 (6 bases). This CDR3 comprises 13 residues. Germline values: CDR1 SNHLY, CDR2 FYNNEI. Between the trimmed V and J ends, which lost 10 bases and 4 bases, there was a span of 13 bases. The CDR3 spells CANRARGTGELFF. The DNA for the CDR3 is TGTGCCAACAGGGCCCGGGGCACCGGGGAGCTGTTTTTT.

The chain joins TRBV4-2 to TRBJ2-3, with D hard to call. The CDR3 totals 13 residues. Trimming left V 0 bases short and J 6 bases short, with 7 bases between. Germline V lookup: CDR1 LGHNA, CDR2 YNFKEQ. CDR3 residues: CASSQDWADTQYF. The DNA of the CDR3 is TGTGCCAGCAGCCAAGATTGGGCGGATACGCAGTATTTT.